The 27 T cell receptor beta chains presented below share a single source sample, sequenced in a study of sequential checkpoint blockade in melanoma. Data came from immunoSEQ multiplex PCR; TCRdb stores just in-frame clones and leaves some out. This table holds roughly 20,000 clones, roughly four fifths found once. The treatment is: randomized to nivolumab then ipilimumab (arm A) or the reverse (arm B). The sample here was CD8+ T cells sorted from blood (inferred from file names), taken from a patient given nivolumab and ipilimumab in sequence. The receptors were gathered from a human donor with melanoma.

CDR3 coding DNA: TGTGCCAGCAGTTACTCGGAGGGCAATCAGCCCCAGCATTTT. Encoded protein: CASSYSEGNQPQHF. The chain has TRBV6-5 and TRBJ1-5; D uncertain. V was clipped by 0 bases and J by 2 bases, with 5 bases between them. This CDR3 region has 14 residues. Germline loops: CDR1 MNHEY, CDR2 SVGAGI.

The chain employs TRBV27 and TRBJ1-5; 7 bases are a match to TRBD1. Germline V lookup: CDR1 MNHEY, CDR2 SMNVEV (reference sequence). V trimming: 5 bases; J trimming: 2 bases; junction bases outside the gene matches: 6. The CDR3 runs to 15 residues. The CDR3 nucleotides are TGTGCCAGCAGTCCAACAGGGGCGGGCAATCAGCCCCAGCATTTT. Its protein is CASSPTGAGNQPQHF.

The chain combines TRBV7-9 with TRBJ2-7; the match to TRBD1 covers 10 bases. CDR1 is SEHNR, CDR2 FQNEAQ, per germline (reference sequence). The CDR3 contains 17 residues. V lost 5 bases, J lost 2 bases, and 12 bases stayed unmatched. DNA of the CDR3: TGTGCCAGCAGCGCCCGGACAGGGGGTACTTCCGCCTACGAGCAGTACTTC. Translation gives CASSARTGGTSAYEQYF.

The chain uses TRBV30 and TRBJ2-7; the D gene is possibly TRBD1 (5 bases). This CDR3 region has 12 residues. The germline CDR1 and CDR2 sequences are GTSNPN and SVGIG (reference sequence). With 0 bases removed from V and 5 bases from J, the gap between germline ends came to 8 bases. CDR3 sequence reads: CAWSVGRDEQYF. Written as DNA, the CDR3 is TGTGCCTGGAGTGTCGGCAGGGACGAGCAGTACTTC.

The chain couples TRBV19 to TRBJ2-1; 12 bases fit TRBD2. The CDR3 consists of 17 residues. Trimming took 5 bases from V and 2 from J; bases not matched to a gene: 7. Germline V gene data show CDR1 as LNHDA and CDR2 as SQIVND (reference sequence). The CDR3 loop is CASSPRASGGAYNEQFF. Here the CDR3 DNA reads TGTGCCAGTAGTCCGAGGGCTAGCGGGGGGGCCTACAATGAGCAGTTCTTC. Together with reference TRBV19 and TRBJ2-1, the CDR3 gives the full variable domain: DGGITQSPKYLFRKEGQNVTLSCEQNLNHDAMYWYRQDPGQGLRLIYYSQIVNDFQKGDIAEGYSVSREKKESFPLTVTSAQKNPTAFYLCASSPRASGGAYNEQFFGPGTRLTVL.

V and J are TRBV28 and TRBJ2-1, with 7 bases fitting TRBD2. The V segment lost 8 bases and the J segment 0 bases; nucleotides outside the gene matches: 7. Germline loops: CDR1 MDHEN, CDR2 SYDVKM. CDR3 length: 15 residues. CDR3 nucleotides: TGTGCCAGCTGTTCGGGGGGAGCCTCCTACAATGAGCAGTTCTTC. The encoded protein is CASCSGGASYNEQFF.

This clone was counted a single time. This sequence joins TRBV6-5 and TRBJ2-5; maybe TRBD2 (5 bases). Trimming took 1 base from V and 4 from J, leaving 13 bases between them. CDR1 is MNHEY and CDR2 is SVGAGI in the germline V gene. CDR3 length: 15 residues. Written as DNA, the CDR3 is TGTGCCAGCAGTTACTTGGGCGGGCCTACAGAGACCCAGTACTTC. Its translation: CASSYLGGPTETQYF.

This clone was detected only a few times. The chain combines TRBV7-9 with TRBJ2-7; 7 bases are a match to TRBD1. There are 14 residues in the CDR3. V shed 5 bases and J 1 base; nucleotides not matched to a gene: 5. Germline assignment: CDR1 SEHNR and CDR2 FQNEAQ (reference sequence). CDR3: CASSTDRSSYEQYF. The CDR3 nucleotides read TGTGCCAGCAGCACGGACAGGAGTTCCTACGAGCAGTACTTC.

The chain links TRBV7-3 to TRBJ2-1, with 11 bases lining up with TRBD1. Trimming cost V 2 bases and J 2 bases; bases outside gene matches: 2. The germline CDR1 and CDR2 sequences are SGHTA and FQGTGA. The CDR3 length is 16 residues. CDR3 nucleotides: TGTGCCAGCAGCTTATGGGGACAGGGGGCCTACAATGAGCAGTTCTTC. Translated, it gives CASSLWGQGAYNEQFF.

CDR3 residues: CASSKQRGGFDEQFF. Here the CDR3 DNA reads TGTGCCAGCAGTAAGCAGCGGGGGGGCTTCGATGAGCAGTTCTTC. This chain joins TRBV28 and TRBJ2-1; 10 nucleotides match TRBD2. V lost 5 bases, J lost 8 bases, and 9 bases stayed unmatched. Germline values: CDR1 MDHEN, CDR2 SYDVKM. The CDR3 consists of 15 residues.

The chain has TRBV7-2 and TRBJ2-1, with 8 nucleotides matching TRBD1. The CDR3 sequence is 15 residues long. V lost 4 bases and J lost 4; bases outside the gene matches: 6. Germline CDR1 SGHTA, CDR2 FQGNSA. For the CDR3, the DNA is TGTACCAGCAGCTACGGGACAGGCGAATACAATGAGCAGTTCTTC. Translating gives CTSSYGTGEYNEQFF.

This chain joins TRBV4-3 and TRBJ1-4; TRBD1 might be the D (5 bases). Per the germline V gene, CDR1 is LGHNA and CDR2 is YSLEER. V lost 1 base and J 7 bases, leaving 13 bases between the germline ends. This CDR3 region has 15 residues. The CDR3 DNA follows: TGCGCCAGCAGCCAAGGGGGGGGTGGGGGTGAAAAACTGTTTTTT. Translating it yields CASSQGGGGGEKLFF.

The count of this clone is one. The DNA of the CDR3 is TGTGCCAGCTCACCACCAGTAGGGAGCGAGCAGTACTTC. Its protein is CASSPPVGSEQYF. This sequence joins TRBV18 and TRBJ2-7, with D perhaps matching TRBD2 (5 bases). Germline CDR1 KGHSH, CDR2 LQKENI. The CDR3 loop spans 13 amino acids. With 0 bases removed from V and 6 bases from J, the gap between germline ends came to 9 bases.

The V call is TRBV9, the J call TRBJ1-3; D perhaps matches TRBD1 (5 bases). CDR1 SGDLS and CDR2 YYNGEE come from the germline V gene. Trimming cost V 3 bases and J 4 bases, with 14 bases left between them. The CDR3 is 15 amino acids. Here the CDR3 reads CASSAGGGAGNTIYF. CDR3 DNA: TGTGCCAGCAGCGCCGGGGGGGGTGCGGGAAACACCATATATTTT.

This sequence joins TRBV4-2 and TRBJ2-3; D not resolved. Germline V gene sequence: CDR1 LGHNA, CDR2 YNFKEQ. The CDR3 has 16 amino acids. V lost 1 base and J 0 bases, leaving 11 bases between the germline ends. CDR3 DNA: TGTGCCAGCAGCCAAGTCGCCGACGGGAGCACAGATACGCAGTATTTT. It yields the protein CASSQVADGSTDTQYF.

The chain links TRBV27 to TRBJ1-4, with D tentatively TRBD1 (5 bases). V dropped 8 bases and J dropped 8 bases, with 12 bases sitting between them. Per germline, CDR1 MNHEY and CDR2 SMNVEV (reference sequence). The CDR3 runs to 12 residues. The CDR3 region is CASSGRGEKLFF. As DNA, the CDR3 is TGTGCCAGCTCAGGGCGGGGGGAAAAACTGTTTTTT.

The chain couples TRBV19 to TRBJ1-1; no firm D call. V was cut by 4 bases and J by 0 bases, with 6 bases left in between. The V gene's germline CDR1 is LNHDA and CDR2 SQIVND (reference sequence). This CDR3 contains 13 residues. This chain's CDR3 is CASSTTVNTEAFF. The DNA of the CDR3 is TGTGCCAGTAGTACCACAGTGAACACTGAAGCTTTCTTT.

V usage is TRBV28 and J usage is TRBJ2-1, with D uncertain. The length of the CDR3 is 13 residues. Germline CDR1 and CDR2: MDHEN and SYDVKM. V lost 6 bases and J lost 12, with 18 bases in between. CDR3 sequence (DNA): TGTGCCAGCAGCTTAGGGCCCAATAAGTCGCAGTTCTTC. It codes for CASSLGPNKSQFF.

This chain links TRBV9 with TRBJ1-2; D remains ambiguous. The V gene lost 2 bases and the J gene lost 0 bases, with 11 bases spanning the gap. Germline V gene lookup returns CDR1 SGDLS and CDR2 YYNGEE. CDR3 length equals 15 residues. CDR3 bases: TGTGCCAGCAGCGTTGGTACAGCCCCTAACTATGGCTACACCTTC. This sequence encodes CASSVGTAPNYGYTF. Supplemented by reference TRBV9 and TRBJ1-2, the full variable domain reads DSGVTQTPKHLITATGQRVTLRCSPRSGDLSVYWYQQSLDQGLQFLIQYYNGEERAKGNILERFSAQQFPDLHSELNLSSLELGDSALYFCASSVGTAPNYGYTFGSGTRLTVV.

The chain couples TRBV5-1 to TRBJ2-1; 13 nucleotides match TRBD2. Germline V gene lookup returns CDR1 SGHRS and CDR2 YFSETQ. This CDR3 comprises 20 residues. Trimming cost V 1 base and J 5 bases; bases outside gene matches: 15. Here the CDR3 reads CASSLPRTSGGPRRDNEQFF. The CDR3 DNA reads as TGCGCCAGCAGCTTGCCACGGACTAGCGGGGGACCTCGACGGGACAATGAGCAGTTCTTC.

CDR3 nucleotides: TGTGCCAGCAGCTTAGTGGTTCAGGGCGGCACTGAAGCTTTCTTT. Translation: CASSLVVQGGTEAFF. This sequence joins TRBV7-2 and TRBJ1-1; a weak D match, TRBD1 (5 bases). CDR1 SGHTA and CDR2 FQGNSA come from the germline V gene. The CDR3 is made up of 15 amino acids. Trimming took off 1 base at V and 4 bases at J, with 13 bases between the two ends.

The chain carries TRBV21-1 and TRBJ2-5; TRBD2 is the table's D call, not checked against the DNA. The J call may be faulty, since TRBJ2-7 better matches the DNA end. TRBV21-1 is annotated as a pseudogene. This CDR3 comprises 12 residues. CDR3 region: CASRRELNEQYF. The CDR3 DNA sequence: TGTGCCAGCAGGAGGGAGTTGAACGAGCAGTACTTC.

This clone was seen more than once but under ten times. In nucleotides, the CDR3 is TGTGCCAGTAGCAGGACAGGCTATAGCAATCAGCCCCAGCATTTT. This codes for CASSRTGYSNQPQHF. This chain links TRBV19 with TRBJ1-5; 7 bases are shared with TRBD1. Trimming at V came to 6 bases and at J to 0 bases, leaving 5 bases not matched to a gene. The CDR3 covers 15 residues. Germline V gives CDR1 LNHDA, CDR2 SQIVND (reference sequence).

The chain links TRBV7-9 to TRBJ2-7; 10 nucleotides match TRBD1. The V segment lost 4 bases and the J segment 2 bases; nucleotides outside the gene matches: 5. Germline V gene data show CDR1 as SEHNR and CDR2 as FQNEAQ (reference sequence). CDR3 length: 15 amino acids. The CDR3 DNA is TGTGCCAGCAGCTCCTCGGACAGGGGGACCTACGAGCAGTACTTC. This translates into CASSSSDRGTYEQYF.

The J gene is TRBJ2-1, the V gene TRBV27; tentative D call: TRBD1 (5 bases). Germline loops: CDR1 MNHEY, CDR2 SMNVEV (reference sequence). This CDR3 spans 17 amino acids. The ends were cut back, 7 bases at V and 0 bases at J, with 19 bases in the middle. The CDR3 nucleotides are TGTGCCAGCACCGGCGGACACAGCGTAAACTCCTACAATGAGCAGTTCTTC. Encoded protein: CASTGGHSVNSYNEQFF.

This chain uses TRBV28 with TRBJ1-2; 7 positions match TRBD1. V lost 5 bases, J lost 4 bases, and 16 bases stayed unmatched. This CDR3 has 17 amino acids. Per the germline V gene, CDR1 is MDHEN and CDR2 is SYDVKM. This chain's CDR3 is CASSRNRDSRIIYGYTF. CDR3 nucleotides: TGTGCCAGCAGTCGAAACCGGGACAGCCGAATTATCTATGGCTACACCTTC.

The chain is built from TRBV28 and TRBJ2-7; 7 bases are a match to TRBD1. CDR3 length: 13 amino acids. J was trimmed by 3 bases and V by 4 bases; bases with no gene match: 3. From germline, CDR1 is MDHEN and CDR2 SYDVKM. CDR3 sequence reads: CASSWDRYYEQYF. CDR3 in DNA: TGTGCCAGCAGTTGGGACAGATACTACGAGCAGTACTTC.